The present T cell receptor (beta chain) was sequenced within a study of prognosis after radiotherapy for stage I lung cancer (TCRdb year 2021). In the study overall: Around 18 stage I NSCLC patients were enrolled in Nanjing, China, between 2018 and early 2019. The study sequenced about 40 blood samples from around 19 patients, one before and one after SBRT per patient. Every patient was regarded as medically inoperable, because of comorbidities in around 12 cases and refusal of surgery in 7 cases. Ages in the cohort of approximately 14 men and over 5 women ranged from about 53 to 84 years, with a median of 74. Fourteen cases involved newly diagnosed primary stage I lung tumors, and five involved oligometastatic NSCLC subsequent to surgical resection of the primary tumor. Tumor histology was squamous cell carcinoma in roughly 7 patients and adenocarcinoma in twelve. About 20% of the 19 patients developed distant metastases after SBRT, at a median of around seven months; the other 15 showed no significant progression. Peripheral blood TCR beta repertoires were profiled in stage I NSCLC patients before and after stereotactic body radiotherapy, and the repertoires were related to distant failure. SBRT was given in 3 to 5 fractions with a biologically effective dose of at least 100 Gy, using image-guided IMRT or VMAT. Concurrent therapy was not administered to any patient alongside SBRT.

Two rounds of multiplex PCR were performed to amplify the TCR beta CDR3 region from genomic DNA. The first PCR round used primers specific to each TRBV and TRBJ gene, and the primer sequences were filed in Chinese patent CN105087789A. Universal primers were used in the second PCR round. The Roche High Pure PCR Template Preparation Kit was used to extract genomic DNA from the frozen PBMCs. Paired-end sequencing with 151 bp reads was performed on the libraries using an Illumina HiSeq 3000. The study's own analysis went as follows. CutAdapt was used to discard raw reads that did not contain the multiplex PCR primer sequences. High-quality paired reads were merged into contigs with PEAR. By aligning each contig to reference sequences, MiXCR assigned the TRB V, D and J gene segments to that contig. To remove sequencing errors, CDR3 sequences were clustered according to base quality and sequence similarity. Shannon entropy, normalized by the natural log of the productive TCR sequence number, served as the measure of diversity. Clonality was defined as one minus Shannon entropy divided by the natural log of the number of unique clonotypes. Using the Youden index from ROC curves, the researchers picked the repertoire-metric cut-offs for progression-free survival, and all analyses were carried out in R 3.5.3. In-frame beta chains were kept once TCRdb had trimmed the public reads at Q25 with fastp and called clones with MiXCR. Here each entry gathers all rows of one CDR3 protein and keeps the most common genes and DNA. These V and J calls are TCRdb output, not the study's own analysis. Within this sample are 30,000 to 40,000 distinct CDR3 sequences, with less than 35% of them counted one time only. Approximately 16% of the sample is in the top ten clones.

All patients had node-negative disease on CT and PET/CT, and none had a history of other malignancies or prior chemotherapy or radiotherapy. At each of the two time points, six milliliters of peripheral venous blood were collected into EDTA tubes. PBMCs were isolated by Ficoll-Paque Plus density-gradient centrifugation. Immediately after collection, samples were stored at -80 degrees C until analysis. This clonotype was observed at least ten times. The target of this receptor is not known. Qualities for individual bases were not recorded, and no much larger clone is one base off. Findings and caveats that apply to the study as a whole: Differences in TRBV and TRBJ usage frequencies by metastasis status were reportedly observed in two V genes at baseline and in nine V and two J genes after SBRT. No determination of tumor specificity was made for expanded TCR clones. A decrease in unique TCR clone counts was observed after SBRT (median around 9,800 before versus around 6,200 after; Wilcoxon paired P=0.011). None of the reported P values were adjusted for multiple comparisons. Post-SBRT Shannon entropy and its change from baseline were lower in patients who developed distant metastases; baseline Shannon entropy was not associated with metastases. The study was limited by the small cohort and short follow-up, and independent validation of the study findings is required.

CDR1 MDHEN and CDR2 SYDVKM were looked up in the germline V gene. There are 16 amino acids in the CDR3, from cysteine to phenylalanine inclusive. Only the CDR3 DNA stays, 48 bases, in frame from base 1. Relative to germline, V is missing 5 bases and J is missing 6 bases, with 12 bases of the junction outside any gene match. The chain employs TRBV28 and TRBJ2-3; a stretch of 9 junction bases matches TRBD1. The TCR originated in a donor of 50 years or more with non-small cell lung cancer. The sequencing used PBMCs, collected before or after stereotactic body radiation therapy (not recorded which). Here is the DNA: TGTGCCAGCAGTAATCCAAGGGACAGGGTAGCCGATACGCAGTATTTT. It is translated as CASSNPRDRVADTQYF.